A selection of T cell receptor beta chains follows, all from one sample in a study of blood T cell repertoires in COVID-19. Profiled with immunoSEQ multiplex PCR; TCRdb holds only in-frame clones, not every one. The sample has 250,000 to 300,000 clones, about 76% seen once. The sequenced material came from peripheral blood. Every receptor here comes from a woman aged 60 to 75 with active or convalescent COVID-19. CDR3s leave out the opening cysteine and the closing phenylalanine or tryptophan. Each record gives: V gene, J gene, CDR3 protein.

V: TRBV25-1; J: TRBJ2-3; CDR3: ASSDRGLADTQY
V: TRBV7-8; J: TRBJ2-7; CDR3: ASSFRRGGQGYEQY
V: TRBV19; J: TRBJ1-2; CDR3: ASSLGVVEGYT
V: TRBV5-1; J: TRBJ1-1; CDR3: ASSLEGEWNTEAF
V: TRBV12-3/TRBV12-4; J: TRBJ1-2; CDR3: ASSFQRGYGYT
V: TRBV2; J: TRBJ1-4; CDR3: ASSETQGSGEKLF
V: TRBV6-6; J: TRBJ1-4; CDR3: ASNQVGATNEKLF
V: TRBV6-6; J: TRBJ1-4; CDR3: ASSYSSGLGEKLF
V: TRBV6-5; J: TRBJ2-7; CDR3: ASRPRGARAGQY
V: TRBV19; J: TRBJ1-2; CDR3: ASSAHQGYAAYGYT
V: TRBV19; J: TRBJ2-3; CDR3: ASSARQALGTDTQY
V: TRBV27; J: TRBJ1-1; CDR3: ASSLAEGSWAF
V: TRBV20-1; J: TRBJ1-3; CDR3: SAVRGNTIY
V: TRBV29-1; J: TRBJ1-2; CDR3: SVVPPQGYGYT
V: TRBV5-1; J: TRBJ2-7; CDR3: ASSSRGNPYEQY
V: TRBV19; J: TRBJ1-5; CDR3: ASSILPYPNQPQH
V: TRBV24-1; J: TRBJ2-3; CDR3: ATSPTGKGTDTQY
V: TRBV6-5; J: TRBJ2-2; CDR3: ASGSGRTGELF
V: TRBV18; J: TRBJ2-2; CDR3: ASSLQGVKNTGELF
V: TRBV7-2; J: TRBJ2-1; CDR3: ASSLGTSGVGYNEQF
V: TRBV24-1; J: TRBJ2-1; CDR3: ATSDLRDRALSSYNEQF
V: TRBV5-1; J: TRBJ2-1; CDR3: ASSTGQGRNEQF
V: TRBV7-9; J: TRBJ2-5; CDR3: ASSGPGLELQETQY
V: TRBV5-1; J: TRBJ1-5; CDR3: ASSYMGARDQPQH
V: TRBV19; J: TRBJ2-2; CDR3: ASSTRDREGAGELF
V: TRBV29-1; J: TRBJ1-1; CDR3: SVGTGGGGEAF
V: TRBV27; J: TRBJ1-1; CDR3: ASVSSGDTEAF